The 6 T cell receptor beta chains below all came from one sample that was sequenced in a study of T cells in localized non-small cell lung cancer. Clones were read by immunoSEQ multiplex PCR, and TCRdb kept only the in-frame ones, dropping some. The sample includes tens of thousands of clones, around 80% seen only once; the top ten take 8% to 10%. This sample comprised peripheral blood, obtained before any cancer treatment. The receptors derive from a female donor of 60 years or more with stage I lung adenocarcinoma.

The chain recombines TRBV19 with TRBJ1-5; TRBD1 aligns across 8 bases. From germline, CDR1 is LNHDA and CDR2 SQIVND (reference sequence). V was clipped by 3 bases and J by 7 bases; unmatched bases: 11. The CDR3 length is 16 residues. CDR3 DNA: TGTGCCAGTAGTATGGGCAGGGGGCGTTTTAACCAGCCCCAGCATTTT. Its protein is CASSMGRGRFNQPQHF.

The chain couples TRBV10-3 to TRBJ2-3, with D possibly matching TRBD1 (6 bases). Germline CDR1 reads ENHRY; CDR2 reads SYGVKD. The CDR3 is 13 amino acids. V shed 3 bases and J shed 11 bases, with 15 bases lying between them. The CDR3 sequence: CAISESGGLWQYF. CDR3 in DNA: TGTGCCATCAGTGAAAGTGGGGGCCTTTGGCAGTATTTT.

The rearrangement joins TRBV5-5 to TRBJ2-7, with D perhaps TRBD1 or TRBD2 (5 bases each). The CDR3 is made up of 15 amino acids. Germline V gene data show CDR1 as SGHKS and CDR2 as YYEKEE (reference sequence). Deletions cut 4 bases from V and 6 bases from J, with 20 bases between. The CDR3 DNA reads as TGTGCCAGCAGCGATACCGGGACCTGGACCCTCGAGCAGTACTTC. Encoded protein: CASSDTGTWTLEQYF. The whole variable domain, remainder taken from reference TRBV5-5 and TRBJ2-7, is DAGVTQSPTHLIKTRGQQVTLRCSPISGHKSVSWYQQVLGQGPQFIFQYYEKEERGRGNFPDRFSARQFPNYSSELNVNALLLGDSALYLCASSDTGTWTLEQYFGPGTRLTVT.

Note on this clone: Other DNA sequences in this specimen translate into the identical CDR3. The rearrangement uses TRBV19 and TRBJ1-2; D gene ambiguous. Germline CDR1 is LNHDA and CDR2 is SQIVND (reference sequence). V was pared by 2 bases and J by 2 bases, with 3 bases between. The CDR3 is made up of 12 amino acids. CDR3 nucleotides: TGTGCCAGTAGTATAACGAACTATGGCTACACCTTC. This gives the protein CASSITNYGYTF.

The chain combines TRBV11-2 with TRBJ2-7; either TRBD1 or TRBD2 may supply D (5 bases each). Germline V gene data show CDR1 as SGHAT and CDR2 as FQNNGV. The CDR3 sequence is 15 residues long. Trimming removed 5 bases from V and 2 bases from J, with 16 bases in between. CDR3 coding DNA: TGTGCCAGCAGCCTCGGGGCAGGAGCTGCCTACGAGCAGTACTTC. It codes for CASSLGAGAAYEQYF.

The V call is TRBV28, the J call TRBJ1-2; 7 bases agree with TRBD1. The CDR3 extends over 12 amino acids. Germline CDR1 and CDR2: MDHEN and SYDVKM. J was trimmed by 8 bases and V by 7 bases; bases with no gene match: 7. CDR3 nucleotide sequence: TGTGCCAGCACCGAGGGGGCGAGGGGCTACACCTTC. The encoded protein is CASTEGARGYTF.